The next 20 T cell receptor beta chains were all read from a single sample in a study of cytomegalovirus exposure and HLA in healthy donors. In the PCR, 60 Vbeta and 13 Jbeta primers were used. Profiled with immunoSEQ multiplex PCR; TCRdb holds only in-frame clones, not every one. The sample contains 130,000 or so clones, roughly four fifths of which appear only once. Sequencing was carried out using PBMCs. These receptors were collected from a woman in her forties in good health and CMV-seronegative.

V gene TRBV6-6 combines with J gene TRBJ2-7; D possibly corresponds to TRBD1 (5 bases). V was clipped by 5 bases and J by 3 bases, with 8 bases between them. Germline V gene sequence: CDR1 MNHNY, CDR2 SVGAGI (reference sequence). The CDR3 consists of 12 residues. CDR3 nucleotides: TGTGCCAGCAGTCATGACAGCTACGAGCAGTACTTC. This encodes CASSHDSYEQYF.

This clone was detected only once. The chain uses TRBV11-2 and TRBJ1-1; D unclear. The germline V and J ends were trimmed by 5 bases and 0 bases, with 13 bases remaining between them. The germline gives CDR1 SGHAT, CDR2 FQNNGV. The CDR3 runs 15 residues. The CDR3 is CASSPLNSMNTEAFF. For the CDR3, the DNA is TGTGCCAGCAGCCCCCTAAACTCTATGAACACTGAAGCTTTCTTT.

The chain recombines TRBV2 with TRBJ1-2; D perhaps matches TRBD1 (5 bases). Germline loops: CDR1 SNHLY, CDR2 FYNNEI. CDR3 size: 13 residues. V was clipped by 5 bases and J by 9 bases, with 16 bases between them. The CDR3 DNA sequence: TGTGCCAGCAGTATTACCGGGGGGGAACGCTACACCTTC. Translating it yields CASSITGGERYTF.

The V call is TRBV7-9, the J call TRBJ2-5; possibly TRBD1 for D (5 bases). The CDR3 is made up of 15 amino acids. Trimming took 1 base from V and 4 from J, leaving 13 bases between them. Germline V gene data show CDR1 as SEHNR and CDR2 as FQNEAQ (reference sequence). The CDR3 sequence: CASSLGLGRPETQYF. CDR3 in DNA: TGTGCCAGCAGCTTAGGTTTGGGGCGGCCAGAGACCCAGTACTTC.

The CDR3 here is CASSQPTSGSGETQYF. The CDR3 nucleotides read TGTGCCAGCAGCCAACCGACTAGCGGGAGTGGGGAGACCCAGTACTTC. This chain links TRBV7-9 with TRBJ2-5; TRBD2 agrees at 12 bases. There are 16 residues in the CDR3. Germline V gene lookup returns CDR1 SEHNR and CDR2 FQNEAQ (reference sequence). After removal of 5 bases from V and 5 bases from J, the junction contained 9 bases not matched to a gene.

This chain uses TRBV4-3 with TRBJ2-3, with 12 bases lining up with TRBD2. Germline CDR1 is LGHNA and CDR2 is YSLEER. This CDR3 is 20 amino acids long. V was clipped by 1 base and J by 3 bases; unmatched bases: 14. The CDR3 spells CASSQGASGRVRIGTDTQYF. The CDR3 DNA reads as TGCGCCAGCAGCCAAGGTGCTAGCGGGAGGGTTAGGATAGGGACAGATACGCAGTATTTT.

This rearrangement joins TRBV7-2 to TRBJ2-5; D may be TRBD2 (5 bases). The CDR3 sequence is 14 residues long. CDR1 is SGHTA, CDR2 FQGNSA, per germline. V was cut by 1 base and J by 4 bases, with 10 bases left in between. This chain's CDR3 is CASSLVSRGETQYF. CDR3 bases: TGTGCCAGCAGCTTAGTTTCCCGGGGAGAGACCCAGTACTTC. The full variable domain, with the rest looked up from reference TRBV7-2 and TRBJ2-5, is GAGVSQSPSNKVTEKGKDVELRCDPISGHTALYWYRQSLGQGLEFLIYFQGNSAPDKSGLPSDRFSAERTGGSVSTLTIQRTQQEDSAVYLCASSLVSRGETQYFGPGTRLLVL.

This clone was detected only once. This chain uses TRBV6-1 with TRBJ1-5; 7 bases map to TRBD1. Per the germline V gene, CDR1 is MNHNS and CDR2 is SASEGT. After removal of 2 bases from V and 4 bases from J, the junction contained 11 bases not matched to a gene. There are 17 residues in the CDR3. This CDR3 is CASSETRQGRGNQPQHF. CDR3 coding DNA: TGTGCCAGCAGTGAAACCCGACAGGGAAGAGGTAATCAGCCCCAGCATTTT.

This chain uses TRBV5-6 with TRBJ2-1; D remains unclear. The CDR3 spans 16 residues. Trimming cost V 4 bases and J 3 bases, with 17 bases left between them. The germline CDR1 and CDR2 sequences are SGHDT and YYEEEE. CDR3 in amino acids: CASSEESAESYNEQFF. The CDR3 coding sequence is TGTGCCAGCAGCGAGGAGAGTGCTGAAAGCTACAATGAGCAGTTCTTC.

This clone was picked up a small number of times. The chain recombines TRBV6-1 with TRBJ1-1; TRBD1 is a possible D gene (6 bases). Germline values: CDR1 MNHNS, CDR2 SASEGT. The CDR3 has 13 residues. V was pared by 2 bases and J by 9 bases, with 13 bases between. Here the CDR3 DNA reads TGTGCCAGCAGTGAAACGATGGGGGGGCAAGCTTTCTTT. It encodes CASSETMGGQAFF.

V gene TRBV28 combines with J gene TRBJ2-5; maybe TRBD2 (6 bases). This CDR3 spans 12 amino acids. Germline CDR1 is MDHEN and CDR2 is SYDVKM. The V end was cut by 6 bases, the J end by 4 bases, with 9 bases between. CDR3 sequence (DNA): TGTGCCAGCAGGATCGGGAGAGAGACCCAGTACTTC. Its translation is CASRIGRETQYF.

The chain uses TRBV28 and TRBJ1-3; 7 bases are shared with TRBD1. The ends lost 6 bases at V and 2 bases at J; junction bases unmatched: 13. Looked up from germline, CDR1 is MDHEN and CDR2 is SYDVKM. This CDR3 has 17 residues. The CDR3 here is CASSSSRGTAAGNTIYF. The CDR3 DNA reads TGTGCCAGCAGCTCGAGCCGAGGGACAGCGGCTGGAAACACCATATATTTT.

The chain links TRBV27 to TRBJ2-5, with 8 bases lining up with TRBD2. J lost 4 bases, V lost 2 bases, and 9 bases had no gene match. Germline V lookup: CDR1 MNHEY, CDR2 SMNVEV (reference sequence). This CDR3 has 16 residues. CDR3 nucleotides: TGTGCCAGCAGTTTAGTGGCCGCGGGGGGACGAGAGACCCAGTACTTC. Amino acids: CASSLVAAGGRETQYF.

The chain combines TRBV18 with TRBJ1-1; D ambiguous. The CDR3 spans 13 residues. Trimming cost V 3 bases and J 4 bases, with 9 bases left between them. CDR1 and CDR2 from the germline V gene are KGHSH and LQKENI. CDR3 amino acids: CASSPGRATEAFF. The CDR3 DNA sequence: TGTGCCAGCTCACCGGGCCGCGCCACTGAAGCTTTCTTT.

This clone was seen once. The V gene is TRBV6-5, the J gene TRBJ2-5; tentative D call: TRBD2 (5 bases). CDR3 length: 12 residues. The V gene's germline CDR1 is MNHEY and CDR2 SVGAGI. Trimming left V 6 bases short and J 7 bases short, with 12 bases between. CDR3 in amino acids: CASRPGWGTQYF. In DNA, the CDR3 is TGTGCCAGCAGACCGGGGTGGGGGACCCAGTACTTC.

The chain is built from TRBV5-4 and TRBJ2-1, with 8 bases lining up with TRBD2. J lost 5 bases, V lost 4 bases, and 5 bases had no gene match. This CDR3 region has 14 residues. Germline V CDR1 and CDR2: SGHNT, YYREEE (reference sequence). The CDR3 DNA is TGTGCCAGCAGCCCTCCCGGGAGGGACAATGAGCAGTTCTTC. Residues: CASSPPGRDNEQFF.

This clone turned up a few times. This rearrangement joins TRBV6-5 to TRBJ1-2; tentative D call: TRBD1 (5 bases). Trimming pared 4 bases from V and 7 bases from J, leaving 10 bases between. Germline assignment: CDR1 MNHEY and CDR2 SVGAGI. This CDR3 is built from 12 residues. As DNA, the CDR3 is TGTGCCAGCAGTTTTGACAGAGCTGGCTACACCTTC. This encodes CASSFDRAGYTF.

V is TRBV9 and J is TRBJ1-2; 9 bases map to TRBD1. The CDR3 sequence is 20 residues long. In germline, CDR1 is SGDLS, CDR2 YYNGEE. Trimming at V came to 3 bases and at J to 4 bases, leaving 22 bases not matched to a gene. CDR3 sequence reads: CASSASTARDRDLKGYGYTF. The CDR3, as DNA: TGTGCCAGCAGCGCATCAACGGCTCGGGACAGGGACTTAAAGGGCTATGGCTACACCTTC.

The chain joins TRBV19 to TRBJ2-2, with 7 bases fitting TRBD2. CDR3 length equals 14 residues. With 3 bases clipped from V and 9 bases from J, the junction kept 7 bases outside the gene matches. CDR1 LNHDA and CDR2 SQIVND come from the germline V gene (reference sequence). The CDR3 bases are TGTGCCAGTAGTATGTTGGGGGGGAGCCGGGAGCTGTTTTTT. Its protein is CASSMLGGSRELFF.

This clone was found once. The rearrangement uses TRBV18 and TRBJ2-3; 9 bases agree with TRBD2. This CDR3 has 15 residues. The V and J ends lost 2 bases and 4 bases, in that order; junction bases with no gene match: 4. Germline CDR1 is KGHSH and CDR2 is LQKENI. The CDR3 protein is CASSPGIAGADTQYF. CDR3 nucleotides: TGTGCCAGCTCACCAGGGATAGCGGGAGCAGATACGCAGTATTTT.